Presented here are 23 T cell receptor beta chains from one specimen sequenced in a study of response to subunit inactivated influenza vaccine. TCRdb reanalysed the RT-PCR reads using MiXCR and keeps one entry per CDR3 protein. This sample has hundreds of thousands of distinct CDR3 sequences, with under 9% found just once. This specimen was PBMCs from blood, taken about 23 months after vaccination. The source of these receptors is a man aged 50 to 75 who received an inactivated influenza vaccine.

In this sample, this clonotype turned up a few times. The chain joins TRBV11-2 to TRBJ2-3; 9 nucleotides align to TRBD2. This CDR3 is 15 amino acids long. After removal of 5 bases from V and 7 bases from J, the junction contained 10 bases not matched to a gene. Germline V gene sequence: CDR1 SGHAT, CDR2 FQNNGV. The CDR3 is CASSPAGASGNTQYF. CDR3 nucleotide sequence: TGTGCCAGCAGCCCGGCCGGGGCTAGCGGGAATACGCAGTATTTT.

Many counts were recorded for this clonotype. This rearrangement joins TRBV20-1 to TRBJ2-7; D is possibly TRBD1 (5 bases). The germline V and J ends were trimmed by 0 bases and 1 base, with 7 bases remaining between them. Germline loops: CDR1 DFQATT, CDR2 SNEGSKA (reference sequence). This CDR3 region has 13 residues. The CDR3 sequence: CSARDRASYEQYF. In nucleotides, the CDR3 is TGCAGTGCTAGAGACAGGGCGTCCTACGAGCAGTACTTC.

The table lists this clonotype with a few counts. The chain employs TRBV11-2 and TRBJ2-7; 7 positions match TRBD1. The CDR3 length is 14 residues. CDR1 is SGHAT, CDR2 FQNNGV, per germline. V dropped 5 bases and J dropped 2; count of bases not matched to a gene: 6. The CDR3 protein is CASSPKQGPYEQYF. The CDR3, as DNA: TGTGCCAGCAGCCCTAAACAGGGGCCCTACGAGCAGTACTTC.

This clonotype was counted ten times or more. CDR3 in amino acids: CASSPGDNEQFF. The CDR3, as DNA: TGCGCCAGCAGCCCGGGAGACAATGAGCAGTTCTTC. V is TRBV5-1 and J is TRBJ2-1; D perhaps matches TRBD2 (6 bases). V was cut by 4 bases and J by 5 bases, with 7 bases left in between. There are 12 residues in the CDR3. Germline V gene lookup returns CDR1 SGHRS and CDR2 YFSETQ.

The chain employs TRBV7-8 and TRBJ2-3, with TRBD2 matching 13 bases. Germline values: CDR1 SGHVS, CDR2 FQNEAQ. The CDR3 consists of 15 residues. V lost 5 bases and J lost 6; bases outside the gene matches: 5. The CDR3 loop reads CASSGTSGALDTQYF. DNA for the CDR3: TGTGCCAGCAGCGGGACTAGCGGGGCTCTGGATACGCAGTATTTT. The variable domain in full, completed from reference TRBV7-8 and TRBJ2-3, reads GAGVSQSPRYKVAKRGQDVALRCDPISGHVSLFWYQQALGQGPEFLTYFQNEAQLDKSGLPSDRFFAERPEGSVSTLKIQRTQQEDSAVYLCASSGTSGALDTQYFGPGTRLTVL.

At least ten counts were recorded for this clonotype. V gene TRBV27 combines with J gene TRBJ2-3; TRBD1 aligns across 9 bases. V gave up 6 bases and J gave up 4 bases; unmatched junction bases: 8. CDR3 length: 15 amino acids. Germline CDR1 is MNHEY and CDR2 is SMNVEV (reference sequence). The CDR3: CASSPRRTGADTQYF. CDR3 DNA sequence: TGTGCCAGCAGCCCCCGTCGGACAGGGGCAGATACGCAGTATTTT.

The genes are TRBV27 and TRBJ2-1; no definite D call. Per germline, CDR1 MNHEY and CDR2 SMNVEV (reference sequence). This CDR3 region has 13 residues. Trimming removed 8 bases from V and 7 bases from J, with 15 bases in between. The CDR3 spells CASLDPVGNEQFF. CDR3 sequence (DNA): TGTGCCAGCCTCGACCCCGTGGGTAATGAGCAGTTCTTC.

The CDR3 reads CASSVGGGYTGELFF. CDR3 DNA: TGTGCCAGCAGCGTAGGGGGGGGTTACACCGGGGAGCTGTTTTTT. This rearrangement joins TRBV9 to TRBJ2-2, with 7 nucleotides matching TRBD2. Germline V gene lookup returns CDR1 SGDLS and CDR2 YYNGEE. V shed 0 bases and J 3 bases; nucleotides not matched to a gene: 2. The CDR3 runs 15 residues.

This clonotype was seen more than once but under ten times. The rearrangement links TRBV28 to TRBJ2-7; 12 positions match TRBD2. The germline V gene encodes CDR1 MDHEN and CDR2 SYDVKM. The CDR3 has 16 residues. V shed 5 bases and J 0 bases; nucleotides not matched to a gene: 5. Written as DNA, the CDR3 is TGTGCCAGCAGTAGGACTAGCGGGATCTACTCCTACGAGCAGTACTTC. It codes for CASSRTSGIYSYEQYF.

This clonotype was observed a handful of times. V usage is TRBV9 and J usage is TRBJ2-2; D unresolved. There are 12 residues in the CDR3. V was clipped by 4 bases and J by 4 bases, with 5 bases between them. Germline-derived CDR1 and CDR2 are SGDLS and YYNGEE. CDR3 residues: CASSFATGELFF. The DNA of the CDR3 is TGTGCCAGCAGCTTCGCCACCGGGGAGCTGTTTTTT.

This clonotype showed up just once. Mismatch with germline at one junction end may stem from a read error. V and J are TRBV11-2 and TRBJ2-3, with a possible D match to TRBD2 (6 bases). This CDR3 is built from 17 residues. Germline-derived CDR1 and CDR2 are SGHAT and FQNNGV. CDR3 sequence reads: CASSLDHNSGGADKQYF. DNA of the CDR3: TGTGCCAGCAGCTTAGATCATAATAGCGGTGGGGCAGATAAGCAGTATTTT.

In this sample, this clonotype turned up many times. V usage is TRBV24-1 and J usage is TRBJ2-2; the D gene is possibly TRBD1 (5 bases). The germline V gene has CDR1 KGHDR and CDR2 SFDVKD. The CDR3 is 15 amino acids. V shed 4 bases and J shed 0 bases, with 8 bases lying between them. The CDR3 sequence: CATSDPTANTGELFF. The DNA of the CDR3 is TGTGCCACCAGTGACCCGACAGCGAACACCGGGGAGCTGTTTTTT.

In its sample, this clonotype was seen many times. This chain links TRBV20-1 with TRBJ1-1, with D possibly matching TRBD1 (5 bases). Trimming shortened V by 5 bases and J by 2 bases, and 21 bases separated the two germline ends. This CDR3 contains 16 residues. Germline V gives CDR1 DFQATT, CDR2 SNEGSKA (reference sequence). The CDR3 DNA is TGCAGTGCTCAGCCTACTGCAGGGTTTGAAAACACTGAAGCTTTCTTT. Translating gives CSAQPTAGFENTEAFF.

This chain links TRBV7-2 with TRBJ2-7, with D unclear. Deletions cut 0 bases from V and 2 bases from J, with 11 bases between. The CDR3 spans 15 residues. CDR1 is SGHTA and CDR2 is FQGNSA in the germline V gene. The CDR3 is CASSLAVGSAYEQYF. As DNA, the CDR3 is TGTGCCAGCAGCTTAGCTGTGGGGTCAGCCTACGAGCAGTACTTC.

There are many counts of this clonotype. The genes are TRBV4-1 and TRBJ1-2; tentative D call: TRBD1 (6 bases). The CDR3 length is 15 residues. V lost 4 bases and J lost 4, with 16 bases in between. CDR1 MGHRA and CDR2 YSYEKL come from the germline V gene. CDR3: CASSRPGERPYGYTF. The CDR3 region has the DNA TGCGCCAGCAGCCGTCCAGGGGAACGGCCCTATGGCTACACCTTC.

This clonotype appeared a few times. The chain uses TRBV12-3 or TRBV12-4 and TRBJ2-5, with 9 bases that match TRBD1. The CDR3 extends over 14 amino acids. V lost 6 bases, J lost 4 bases, and 6 bases stayed unmatched. CDR3 nucleotide sequence: TGTGCCAGCAGAATGGGACAGGGCGGAGAGACCCAGTACTTC. Amino acid sequence: CASRMGQGGETQYF.

This clonotype was counted at least ten times. This chain joins TRBV7-9 and TRBJ1-5, with D possibly TRBD1 on 6 matching bases. Germline values: CDR1 SEHNR, CDR2 FQNEAQ (reference sequence). The length of the CDR3 is 13 residues. The V and J ends lost 5 bases and 11 bases respectively, with 16 bases between them. CDR3 sequence (DNA): TGTGCCAGCAGCAAACAGGGTTTCGGGGCCCAGCATTTT. This sequence encodes CASSKQGFGAQHF. Together with reference TRBV7-9 and TRBJ1-5, the CDR3 gives the full variable domain: DTGVSQNPRHKITKRGQNVTFRCDPISEHNRLYWYRQTLGQGPEFLTYFQNEAQLEKSRLLSDRFSAERPKGSFSTLEIQRTEQGDSAMYLCASSKQGFGAQHFGDGTRLSIL.

A few counts support this clonotype. V and J are TRBV6-2 or TRBV6-3 and TRBJ2-1; no clear D. This CDR3 spans 15 amino acids. The germline V gene has CDR1 MNHEY and CDR2 SVGEGT. With 6 bases removed from V and 0 bases from J, the gap between germline ends came to 12 bases. The CDR3 DNA is TGTGCCAGCAGAAAACGGGCTAGCTCCTACAATGAGCAGTTCTTC. This encodes CASRKRASSYNEQFF.

This clonotype was observed many times. The chain links TRBV12-3 or TRBV12-4 to TRBJ2-2; no definite D call. Trimming stripped 1 base from V and 5 bases from J, with 8 bases between. CDR3 size: 14 residues. CDR3 protein: CASSLDQLTGELFF. CDR3 nucleotides: TGTGCCAGCAGTTTAGATCAGTTAACCGGGGAGCTGTTTTTT.

This clonotype was observed a handful of times. V gene TRBV7-9 combines with J gene TRBJ1-3; D perhaps matches TRBD1 (6 bases). The CDR3 has 15 amino acids. Trimming shortened V by 6 bases and J by 2 bases, and 14 bases separated the two germline ends. Germline V lookup: CDR1 SEHNR, CDR2 FQNEAQ (reference sequence). CDR3 nucleotides: TGTGCCAGCAGACTAGGGGGAGGGGCTGGAAACACCATATATTTT. Encoded protein: CASRLGGGAGNTIYF.

This chain uses TRBV11-1 with TRBJ2-1; 13 nucleotides match TRBD2. CDR3 length: 19 residues. Trimming cost V 3 bases and J 6 bases; bases outside gene matches: 14. From germline, CDR1 is SGHAT and CDR2 FQDESV (reference sequence). CDR3 amino acids: CASSFPGLAGPRNFNEQFF. The CDR3 bases are TGTGCCAGCAGCTTTCCGGGACTAGCGGGACCCCGGAATTTCAATGAGCAGTTCTTC.

This clonotype occurred many times. This sequence joins TRBV12-3 or TRBV12-4 and TRBJ2-1; TRBD2 matches at 12 bases. The junction had 7 bases not matched to a gene; V was cut back by 6 bases and J by 4 bases. The CDR3 is 16 residues long. In nucleotides, the CDR3 is TGTGCCAGCAGCCCGACTAGCGGGAGTCCGTACAATGAGCAGTTCTTC. Its protein is CASSPTSGSPYNEQFF.

The table lists this clonotype with a few counts. V is TRBV4-1 and J is TRBJ1-2, with unresolved D. Looked up from germline, CDR1 is MGHRA and CDR2 is YSYEKL. V dropped 0 bases and J dropped 2 bases, with 7 bases sitting between them. The CDR3 is 14 amino acids. The CDR3: CASSQEAQNYGYTF. In DNA, the CDR3 is TGCGCCAGCAGCCAAGAAGCCCAGAACTATGGCTACACCTTC.